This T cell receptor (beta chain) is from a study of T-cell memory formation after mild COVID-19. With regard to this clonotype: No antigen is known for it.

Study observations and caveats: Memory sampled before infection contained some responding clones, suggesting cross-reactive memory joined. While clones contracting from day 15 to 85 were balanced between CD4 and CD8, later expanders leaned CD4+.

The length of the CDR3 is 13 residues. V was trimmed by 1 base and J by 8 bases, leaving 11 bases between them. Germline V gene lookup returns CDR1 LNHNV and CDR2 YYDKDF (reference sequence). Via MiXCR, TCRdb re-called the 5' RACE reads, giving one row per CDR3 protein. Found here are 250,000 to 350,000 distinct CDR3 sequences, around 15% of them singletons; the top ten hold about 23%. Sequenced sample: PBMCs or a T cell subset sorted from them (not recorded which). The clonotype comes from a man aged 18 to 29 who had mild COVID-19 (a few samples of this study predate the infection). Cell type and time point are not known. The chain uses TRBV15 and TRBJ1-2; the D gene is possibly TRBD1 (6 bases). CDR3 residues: CATSRGQAEGYTF. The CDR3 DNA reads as TGTGCCACCAGCAGAGGACAGGCGGAGGGCTACACCTTC.